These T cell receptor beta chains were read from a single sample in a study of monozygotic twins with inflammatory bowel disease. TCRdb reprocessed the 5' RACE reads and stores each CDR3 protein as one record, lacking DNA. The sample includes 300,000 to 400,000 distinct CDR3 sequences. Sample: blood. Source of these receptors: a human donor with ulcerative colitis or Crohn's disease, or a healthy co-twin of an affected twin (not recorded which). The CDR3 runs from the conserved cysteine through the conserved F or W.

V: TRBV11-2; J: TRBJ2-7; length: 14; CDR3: CASRGDWLSYEQYF
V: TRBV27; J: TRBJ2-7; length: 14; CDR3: CASSGDGHSYEQYF
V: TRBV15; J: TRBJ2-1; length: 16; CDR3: CATSRGGGERYNEQFF
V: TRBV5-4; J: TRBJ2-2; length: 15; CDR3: CASSFSGGRSGELFF
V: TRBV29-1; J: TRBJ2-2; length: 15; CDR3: CSVRLAGGNTGELFF
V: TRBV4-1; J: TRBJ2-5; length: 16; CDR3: CASSQVLAGAQETQYF
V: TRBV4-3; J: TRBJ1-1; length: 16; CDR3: CASSQDLGTWDTEAFF
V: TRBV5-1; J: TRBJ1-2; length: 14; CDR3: CASSLEVSGGGYTF
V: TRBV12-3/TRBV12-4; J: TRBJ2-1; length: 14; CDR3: CASRSAGVHNEQFF
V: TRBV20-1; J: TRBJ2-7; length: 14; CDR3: CSAPLLAGSGEQYF
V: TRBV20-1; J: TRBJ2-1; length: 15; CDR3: CSTEYRDMARNEQFF
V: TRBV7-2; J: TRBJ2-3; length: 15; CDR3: CASSQGRLSTDTQYF
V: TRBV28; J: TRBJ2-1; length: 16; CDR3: CASSIYQDRGYNEQFF
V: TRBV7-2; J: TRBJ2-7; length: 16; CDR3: CASSSVLAGVLYEQYF
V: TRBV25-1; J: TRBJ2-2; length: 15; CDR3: CASSITGGLTGELFF
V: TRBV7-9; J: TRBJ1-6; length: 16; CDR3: CASSQGRGAEGSPLHF
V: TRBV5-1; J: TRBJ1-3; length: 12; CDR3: CASSSIGNTIYF
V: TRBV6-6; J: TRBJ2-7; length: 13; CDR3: CASSLAYHYEQYF
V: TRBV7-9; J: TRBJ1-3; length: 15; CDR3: CASSALTGPGNTIYF
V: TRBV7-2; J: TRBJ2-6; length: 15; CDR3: CASSSRGGGANVLTF
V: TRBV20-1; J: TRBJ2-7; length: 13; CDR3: CSVERTGFGEQYF
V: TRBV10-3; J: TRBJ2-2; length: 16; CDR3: CAISGGGGTVTGELFF
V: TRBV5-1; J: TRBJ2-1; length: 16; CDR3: CASSLVVQGSGNEQFF
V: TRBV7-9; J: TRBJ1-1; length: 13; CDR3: CASSLLQGRKAFF
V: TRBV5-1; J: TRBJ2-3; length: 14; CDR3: CASSLRSVQDTQYF
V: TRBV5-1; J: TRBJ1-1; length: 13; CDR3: CASSTGQNTEAFF
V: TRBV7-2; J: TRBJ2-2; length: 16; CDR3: CASSDGQGANTGELFF
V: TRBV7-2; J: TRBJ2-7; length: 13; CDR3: CASCEGVLDEQYF
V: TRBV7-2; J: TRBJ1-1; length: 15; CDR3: CASSLVGGGNTEAFF
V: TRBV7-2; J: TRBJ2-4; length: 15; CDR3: CASSLGSGGSSIQYF
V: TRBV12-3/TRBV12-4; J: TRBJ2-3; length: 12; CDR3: CASSFFRDTQYF
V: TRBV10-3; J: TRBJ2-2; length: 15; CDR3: CAISRTDSDRVELFF
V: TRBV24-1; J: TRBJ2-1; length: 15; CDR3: CATSGEGGSGNEQFF
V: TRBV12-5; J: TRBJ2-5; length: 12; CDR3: CASGRGEETQYF
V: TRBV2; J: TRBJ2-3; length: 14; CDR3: CASSDWLRTDTQYF
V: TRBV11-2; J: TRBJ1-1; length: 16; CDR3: CASSTRQGPVFTEAFF
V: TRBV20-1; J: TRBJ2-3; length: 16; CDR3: CSARASPTSGGGAQYF
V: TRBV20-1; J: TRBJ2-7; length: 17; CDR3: CSANRVGPSGDPYEQYF
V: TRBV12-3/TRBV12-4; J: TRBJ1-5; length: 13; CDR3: CASSLRGNQPQHF
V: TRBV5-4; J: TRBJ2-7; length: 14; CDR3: CASSISGGSVEQYF
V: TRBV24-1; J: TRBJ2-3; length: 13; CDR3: CATSDLRLDTQYF
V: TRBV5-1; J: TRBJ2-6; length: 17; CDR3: CASSPGSLPSGANVLTF
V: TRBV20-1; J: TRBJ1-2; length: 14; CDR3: CTARDPGTGVGYTF
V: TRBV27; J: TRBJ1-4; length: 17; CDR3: CASSRTGTATTNEKLFF
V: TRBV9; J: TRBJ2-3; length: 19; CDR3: CASSVAPRASGIGTDTQYF
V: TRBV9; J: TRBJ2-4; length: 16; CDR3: CASSWPMGGGSNIQYF
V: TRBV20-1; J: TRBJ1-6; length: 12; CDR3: CSATTTNSPLHF
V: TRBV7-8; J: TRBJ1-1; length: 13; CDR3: CASSLREGDEAFF
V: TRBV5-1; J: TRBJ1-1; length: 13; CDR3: CASSTRGDTEAFF
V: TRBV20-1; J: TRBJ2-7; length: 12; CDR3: CSARQASYEQYF
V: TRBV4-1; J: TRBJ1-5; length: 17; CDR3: CASSPVWYRGRNQPQHF
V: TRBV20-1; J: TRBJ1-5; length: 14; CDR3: CSALPRVGNQPQHF
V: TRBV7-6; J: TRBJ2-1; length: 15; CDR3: CASSQTSDAYNEQFF